Below, 8 T cell receptor beta chains from the same sample are listed, as sequenced in a study of shared clonotypes between healthy human individuals. TCRdb's table, derived via immunoSEQ multiplex PCR, lists solely in-frame clones and lacks some. The table includes approximately 1.1 million clones, roughly 74% detected once. The sequencing input was memory CD4+ T cells from PBMCs. Specified subset: CD45RA-negative fraction. The receptor source for this set is a man younger than 30 in good health. Some clones in this sample may be carry-over from other donors' samples.

The genes are TRBV7-2 and TRBJ2-1; 8 bases are shared with TRBD1. The CDR3 extends over 15 amino acids. Per the germline V gene, CDR1 is SGHTA and CDR2 is FQGNSA. Unmatched junction bases numbered 6, after V lost 3 bases and J lost 5 bases. In DNA form, the CDR3 reads TGTGCCAGCAGCTTCAGAACAGGGGGTGACAATGAGCAGTTCTTC. Translation: CASSFRTGGDNEQFF.

Points on this clone: Distinct nucleotide sequences in the sample also encode this CDR3. This chain connects TRBV5-1 to TRBJ2-7; D might be TRBD1 (5 bases). Deletions cut 0 bases from V and 1 base from J, with 8 bases between. Germline CDR1 is SGHRS and CDR2 is YFSETQ. There are 14 residues in the CDR3. CDR3 loop: CASSLVPGSYEQYF. In DNA, the CDR3 is TGCGCCAGCAGCTTGGTTCCAGGGTCCTACGAGCAGTACTTC.

J is TRBJ2-6 and V is TRBV7-2, with 12 bases identical to TRBD2. Germline V gene lookup returns CDR1 SGHTA and CDR2 FQGNSA. V lost 3 bases, J lost 4 bases, and 10 bases stayed unmatched. This CDR3 region has 19 residues. The CDR3 bases are TGTGCCAGCAGCTTGCTTGGGCTAGCGGGAGGGTCAGGGGCCAACGTCCTGACTTTC. Its translation: CASSLLGLAGGSGANVLTF. Drawing the rest from reference TRBV7-2 and TRBJ2-6, the complete variable domain is GAGVSQSPSNKVTEKGKDVELRCDPISGHTALYWYRQSLGQGLEFLIYFQGNSAPDKSGLPSDRFSAERTGGSVSTLTIQRTQQEDSAVYLCASSLLGLAGGSGANVLTFGAGSRLTVL.

V gene TRBV9 combines with J gene TRBJ2-4; either TRBD1 or TRBD2 may supply D (5 bases each). V was pared by 2 bases and J by 5 bases, with 17 bases between. The CDR3 contains 16 residues. Germline loops: CDR1 SGDLS, CDR2 YYNGEE. In nucleotides, the CDR3 is TGTGCCAGCAGCGTGGGACCGAGAAAAGGGGAAAACATTCAGTACTTC. Its translation is CASSVGPRKGENIQYF.

The J gene is TRBJ2-5, the V gene TRBV5-1, with D perhaps given as TRBD1 or TRBD2 (5 bases each). The germline V and J ends were trimmed by 2 bases and 3 bases, with 14 bases remaining between them. This CDR3 is built from 15 residues. Germline CDR1 reads SGHRS; CDR2 reads YFSETQ. The CDR3, as DNA: TGCGCCAGCAGCTTTGGTGGGACGGCAAAAGAGACCCAGTACTTC. As protein: CASSFGGTAKETQYF.

The chain combines TRBV7-3 with TRBJ2-6; no firm D call. With 6 bases removed from V and 4 bases from J, the gap between germline ends came to 13 bases. The CDR3 loop spans 15 amino acids. Looked up from germline, CDR1 is SGHTA and CDR2 is FQGTGA. CDR3 amino acids: CASRPGVSGANVLTF. For the CDR3, the DNA is TGTGCCAGCAGACCCGGAGTTTCCGGGGCCAACGTCCTGACTTTC.

V usage is TRBV11-2 and J usage is TRBJ2-4; 8 bases are shared with TRBD1. This CDR3 is 15 amino acids long. Germline V gene data show CDR1 as SGHAT and CDR2 as FQNNGV. J was trimmed by 5 bases and V by 4 bases; bases with no gene match: 7. As DNA, the CDR3 is TGTGCCAGCAGCTCTTTTCAGGGGGCGGAAAACATTCAGTACTTC. Translated: CASSSFQGAENIQYF.

V usage is TRBV6-1 and J usage is TRBJ1-1, with D possibly TRBD1 on 5 matching bases. The CDR3 spans 13 residues. The V gene's germline CDR1 is MNHNS and CDR2 SASEGT. V lost 7 bases and J lost 8, with 17 bases in between. DNA for the CDR3: TGTGCCAGCACCCAGGGACGGCATCGGGAAGCTTTCTTT. The encoded protein is CASTQGRHREAFF.